This T cell receptor (beta chain) emerged from a study of blood T cell repertoires in COVID-19. The age range of participants was about 18 to 89 years, with residence in under 30 US areas. Participants' reported clinical history set cohort assignment. Two consecutive negative NP/OP PCR tests, clearance, or resolved symptoms defined Cohort 3 recovery. Produced via immunoSEQ multiplex PCR; TCRdb's table is partial and in-frame only. This repertoire shows roughly 250,000 clones, about 87% found once; its top ten account for about 1.5%. The germline V gene encodes CDR1 SNHLY and CDR2 FYNNEI. The germline V and J ends were trimmed by 4 bases and 5 bases, with 14 bases remaining between them. The CDR3 covers 15 residues. The sample holds one count of this clone.

This clonotype was sampled from a woman between 50 and 59 years old who had recovered from COVID-19. The rearrangement joins TRBV2 to TRBJ2-2, with a weak D call TRBD2 (6 bases). The sequenced sample was PBMCs or T cells enriched from blood (not recorded which). The CDR3, as DNA: TGTGCCAGCAGTGGGGACTCCCTACAGACCGGGGAGCTGTTTTTT. Its protein is CASSGDSLQTGELFF.